This TCR beta chain was captured in a study of control samples from healthy donors and cancer patients. The ends lost 3 bases at V and 0 bases at J; junction bases unmatched: 5. Germline assignment: CDR1 DFQATT and CDR2 SNEGSKA (reference sequence). The CDR3 loop spans 14 amino acids. This clone has more than one count but fewer than ten. Profiling relied on immunoSEQ multiplex PCR, and the TCRdb table lists in-frame clones only, not all of them. The sample lists about 170,000 clones; roughly 89% were seen once. Sequenced input: blood. The sequence derives from a woman in her twenties or thirties in good health. The chain uses TRBV20-1 and TRBJ2-7; 7 bases align to TRBD1. The chain's CDR3 is CSASLTGSSYEQYF. CDR3 nucleotide sequence: TGCAGTGCTAGTTTGACAGGGAGCTCCTACGAGCAGTACTTC.